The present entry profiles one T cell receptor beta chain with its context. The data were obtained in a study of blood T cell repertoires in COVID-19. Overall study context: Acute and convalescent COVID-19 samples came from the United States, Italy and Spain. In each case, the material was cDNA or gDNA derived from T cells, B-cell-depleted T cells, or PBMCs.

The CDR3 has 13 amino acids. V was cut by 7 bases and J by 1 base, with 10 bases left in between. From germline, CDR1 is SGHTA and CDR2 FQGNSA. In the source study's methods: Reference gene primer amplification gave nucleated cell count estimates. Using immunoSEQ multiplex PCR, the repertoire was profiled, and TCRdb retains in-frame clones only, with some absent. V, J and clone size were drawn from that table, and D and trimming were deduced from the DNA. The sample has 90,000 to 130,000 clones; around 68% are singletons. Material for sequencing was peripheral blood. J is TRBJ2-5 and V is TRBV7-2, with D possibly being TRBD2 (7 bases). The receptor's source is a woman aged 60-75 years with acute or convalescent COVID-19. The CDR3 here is CASNRGAQETQYF. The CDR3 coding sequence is TGTGCCAGCAATCGGGGGGCCCAAGAGACCCAGTACTTC.